The 3 T cell receptor beta chains below were found in one sample sequenced in a study of blood T cell repertoires in COVID-19. TCRdb's table, derived via immunoSEQ multiplex PCR, lists solely in-frame clones and lacks some. The data contain around 330,000 clones, 90% of them singletons. Sequenced: PBMCs or T cells enriched from blood (not recorded which). The receptors originated from a man in his sixties who had recovered from COVID-19.

V gene TRBV9 combines with J gene TRBJ2-3, with D possibly being TRBD1 (6 bases). Germline V lookup: CDR1 SGDLS, CDR2 YYNGEE. V gave up 6 bases and J gave up 0 bases, with 17 bases separating them. CDR3 length: 16 amino acids. The CDR3 reads CASTPGAGLSTDTQYF. In nucleotides, the CDR3 is TGTGCCAGCACCCCAGGGGCGGGCCTTAGCACAGATACGCAGTATTTT.

The V gene is TRBV30, the J gene TRBJ1-3, with no clear D. This CDR3 comprises 12 residues. The germline V gene has CDR1 GTSNPN and CDR2 SVGIG (reference sequence). The V and J ends lost 5 bases and 0 bases respectively, with 5 bases between them. The CDR3 region is CAWANSGNTIYF. The CDR3 DNA sequence: TGTGCCTGGGCAAACTCTGGAAACACCATATATTTT.

This chain joins TRBV11-2 and TRBJ2-2; D possibly corresponds to TRBD2 (6 bases). The CDR3 consists of 17 residues. CDR1 and CDR2 from the germline V gene are SGHAT and FQNNGV. With 3 bases removed from V and 1 base from J, the gap between germline ends came to 15 bases. Written as DNA, the CDR3 is TGTGCCAGCAGCTTTGGAAAGAGCGGGTTGAACACCGGGGAGCTGTTTTTT. Translated, it gives CASSFGKSGLNTGELFF.